This TCR beta chain was found in a study of monozygotic twins with inflammatory bowel disease. Details on this clonotype: Its antigen is unidentified.

This CDR3 contains 15 residues. Germline CDR1 reads SGHNT; CDR2 reads YYREEE (reference sequence). Study findings and constraints: Healthy twins shared more clonotypes with others than IBD patients, most markedly active ones.

After re-calling the 5' RACE reads, TCRdb lists one entry per CDR3 protein, DNA absent. Recorded for this sample: fewer than 400,000 distinct CDR3 sequences. What was sequenced was blood. The source is a human donor with ulcerative colitis or Crohn's disease, or a healthy co-twin of an affected twin (not recorded which). The chain employs TRBV5-4 and TRBJ2-6. The CDR3: CASSWGGTGANVLTF.